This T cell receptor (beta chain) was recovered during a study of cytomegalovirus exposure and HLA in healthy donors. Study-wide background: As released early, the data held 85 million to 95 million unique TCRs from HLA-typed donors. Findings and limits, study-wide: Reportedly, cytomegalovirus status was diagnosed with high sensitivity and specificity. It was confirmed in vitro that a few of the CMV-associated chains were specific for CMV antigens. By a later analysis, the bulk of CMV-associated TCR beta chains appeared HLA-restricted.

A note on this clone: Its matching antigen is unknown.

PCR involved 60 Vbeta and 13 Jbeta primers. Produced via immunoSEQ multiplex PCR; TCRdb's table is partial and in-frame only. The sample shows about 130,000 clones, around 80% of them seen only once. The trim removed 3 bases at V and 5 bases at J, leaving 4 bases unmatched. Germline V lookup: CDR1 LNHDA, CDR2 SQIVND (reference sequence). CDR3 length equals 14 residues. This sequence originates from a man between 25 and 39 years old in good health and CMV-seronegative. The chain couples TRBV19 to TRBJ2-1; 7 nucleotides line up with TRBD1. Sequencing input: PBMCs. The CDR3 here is CASSMTGHHNEQFF. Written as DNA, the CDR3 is TGTGCCAGTAGTATGACAGGGCACCACAATGAGCAGTTCTTC.